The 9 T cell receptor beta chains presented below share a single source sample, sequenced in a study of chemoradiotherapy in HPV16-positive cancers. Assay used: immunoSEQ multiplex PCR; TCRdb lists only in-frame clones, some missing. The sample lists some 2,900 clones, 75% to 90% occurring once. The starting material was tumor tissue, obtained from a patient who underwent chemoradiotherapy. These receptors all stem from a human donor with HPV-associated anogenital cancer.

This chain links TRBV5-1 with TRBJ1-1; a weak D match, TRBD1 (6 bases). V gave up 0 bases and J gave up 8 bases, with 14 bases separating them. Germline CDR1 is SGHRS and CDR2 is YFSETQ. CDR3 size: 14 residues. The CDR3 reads CASSLEGGTREAFF. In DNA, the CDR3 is TGCGCCAGCAGCTTGGAGGGGGGAACGCGGGAAGCTTTCTTT.

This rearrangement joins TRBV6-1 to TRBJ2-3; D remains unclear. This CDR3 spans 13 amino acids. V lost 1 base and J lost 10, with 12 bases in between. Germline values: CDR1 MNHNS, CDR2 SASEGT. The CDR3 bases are TGTGCCAGCAGTGAAGGGGCTCCCCGCCCGCAGTATTTT. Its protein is CASSEGAPRPQYF.

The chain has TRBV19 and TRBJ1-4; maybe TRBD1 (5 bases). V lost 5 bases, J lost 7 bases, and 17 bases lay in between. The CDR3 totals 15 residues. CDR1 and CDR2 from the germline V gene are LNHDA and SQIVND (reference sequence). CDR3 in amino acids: CASSPPGLGGEKLFF. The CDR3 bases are TGTGCCAGTAGTCCACCGGGGCTTGGGGGTGAAAAACTGTTTTTT.

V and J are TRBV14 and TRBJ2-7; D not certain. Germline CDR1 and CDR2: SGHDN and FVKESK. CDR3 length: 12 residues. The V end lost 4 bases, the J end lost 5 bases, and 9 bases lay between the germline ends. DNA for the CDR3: TGTGCCAGCAGCCCACGTTTAAACGAGCAGTACTTC. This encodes CASSPRLNEQYF.

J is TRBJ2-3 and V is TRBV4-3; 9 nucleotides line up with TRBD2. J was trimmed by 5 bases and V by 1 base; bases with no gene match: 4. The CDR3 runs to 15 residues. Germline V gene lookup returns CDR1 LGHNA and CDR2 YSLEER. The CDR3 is CASSQGAGGVDTQYF. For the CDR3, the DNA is TGCGCCAGCAGCCAAGGGGCGGGAGGGGTAGATACGCAGTATTTT.

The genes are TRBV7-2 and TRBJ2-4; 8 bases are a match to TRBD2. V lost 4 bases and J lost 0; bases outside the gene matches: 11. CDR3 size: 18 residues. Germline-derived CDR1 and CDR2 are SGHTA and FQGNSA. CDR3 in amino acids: CASSSTPTSAVAKNIQYF. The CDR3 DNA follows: TGTGCCAGCAGCTCGACGCCGACTAGCGCCGTAGCCAAAAACATTCAGTACTTC.

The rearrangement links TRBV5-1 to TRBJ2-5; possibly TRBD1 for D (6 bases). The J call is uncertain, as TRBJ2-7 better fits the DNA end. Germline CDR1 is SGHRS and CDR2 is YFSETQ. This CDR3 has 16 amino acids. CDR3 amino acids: CASSLTQTGTRHEQYF. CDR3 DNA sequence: TGCGCCAGCAGCTTGACGCAAACCGGGACACGCCACGAGCAGTACTTC.

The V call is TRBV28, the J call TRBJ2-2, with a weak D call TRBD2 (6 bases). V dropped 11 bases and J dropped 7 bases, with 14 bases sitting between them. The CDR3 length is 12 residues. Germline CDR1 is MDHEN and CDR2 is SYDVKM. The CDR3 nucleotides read TGTGCCTCTAACCGGGGAGGCGGGGAGCTGTTTTTT. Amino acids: CASNRGGGELFF.

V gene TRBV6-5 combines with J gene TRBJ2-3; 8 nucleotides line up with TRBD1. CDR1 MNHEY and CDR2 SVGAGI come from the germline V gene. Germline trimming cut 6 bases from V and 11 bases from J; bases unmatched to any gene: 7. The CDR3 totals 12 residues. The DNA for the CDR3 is TGTGCCAGCAGCCCCGGACAGGGTAGGCAGTATTTT. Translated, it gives CASSPGQGRQYF.